A selection of T cell receptor beta chains follows, all from one sample in a study of CD8 T cells in ankylosing spondylitis. TCRdb ran MiXCR on the 5' RACE reads and lists one entry per CDR3 protein. Of tens of thousands of distinct CDR3 sequences listed, around 17% are singletons. The sequenced material came from blood. The receptor set was obtained from a male donor with ankylosing spondylitis or in good health (not recorded which). Each CDR3 is given without its conserved first and last residue.

V: TRBV7-9; CDR3: ASSRGNEQF
V: TRBV28; CDR3: ASRDRGIPEQY
V: TRBV6-2/TRBV6-3; CDR3: ASSPQGPDQPQH
V: TRBV10-3; CDR3: AISERPGGDEQF
V: TRBV28; CDR3: ASRTPGLANQETQY
V: TRBV12-3/TRBV12-4; CDR3: ASRYSGRGHRDTQY
V: TRBV20-1; CDR3: SASLAGAYNEQF
V: TRBV6-5; CDR3: ASSPILAGRSTGELF
V: TRBV30; CDR3: AWGENDEQF
V: TRBV29-1; CDR3: SVGVEGPEKLF
V: TRBV6-2/TRBV6-3; CDR3: ASKTSTTNEKLF
V: TRBV20-1; CDR3: SARDGGQGNEKLF
V: TRBV12-3/TRBV12-4; CDR3: ASSLRGSTDTQY
V: TRBV12-3/TRBV12-4; CDR3: ASSRRQQETQY
V: TRBV7-9; CDR3: ASSLNYEQY
V: TRBV28; CDR3: ASRTQATQY
V: TRBV5-8; CDR3: ASSYRVGATEAF
V: TRBV18; CDR3: ASSLRTGRDTEAF
V: TRBV20-1; CDR3: SASYGTTYEQY
V: TRBV15; CDR3: ATSLRGRDTQY
V: TRBV27; CDR3: ASSPTRPVGELF
V: TRBV6-2/TRBV6-3; CDR3: ASRTGQGDFYEQY
V: TRBV4-3; CDR3: ASSQRTGGAGTGELF
V: TRBV11-2; CDR3: ASSDPGLAGVDEQF
V: TRBV29-1; CDR3: SVEVGTAGTGELF
V: TRBV5-1; CDR3: ASSLDGSDTEAF
V: TRBV20-1; CDR3: SASKRKGAGSYEQY
V: TRBV19; CDR3: ASSLRRDPGETQY
V: TRBV7-9; CDR3: ASSSSGRKDTQY
V: TRBV7-9; CDR3: ASSLNKNIQY
V: TRBV5-1; CDR3: ASSWGLLSSYNEQF
V: TRBV29-1; CDR3: SVVLGDTQY
V: TRBV20-1; CDR3: SASTSPYEQY
V: TRBV7-2; CDR3: ASGSVSNEQY
V: TRBV3-1; CDR3: ASSRIGETQY